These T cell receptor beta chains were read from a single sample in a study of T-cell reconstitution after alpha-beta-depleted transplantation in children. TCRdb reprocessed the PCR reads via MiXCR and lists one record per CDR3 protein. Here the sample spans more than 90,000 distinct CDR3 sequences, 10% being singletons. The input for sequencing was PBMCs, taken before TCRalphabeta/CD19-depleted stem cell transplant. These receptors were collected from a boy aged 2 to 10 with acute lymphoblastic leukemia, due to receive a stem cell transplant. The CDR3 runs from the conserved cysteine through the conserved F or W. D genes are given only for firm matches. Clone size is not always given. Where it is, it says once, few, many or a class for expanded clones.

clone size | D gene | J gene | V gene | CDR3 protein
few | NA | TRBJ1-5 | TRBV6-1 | CASSPEHSSTHSNQPQHF
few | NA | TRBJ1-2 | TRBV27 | CASSSSGGTRYGYTF
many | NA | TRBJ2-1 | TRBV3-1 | CASSQVAGYSEQFF
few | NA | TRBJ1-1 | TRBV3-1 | CASSHWTRNTEAFF
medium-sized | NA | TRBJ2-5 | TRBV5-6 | CASSWARGAQYF
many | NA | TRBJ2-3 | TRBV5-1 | CASSLQSFTDTQYF
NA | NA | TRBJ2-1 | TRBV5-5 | CASSLRGGTAYNEQFF
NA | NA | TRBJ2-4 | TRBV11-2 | CASSPVAARGNIQYF
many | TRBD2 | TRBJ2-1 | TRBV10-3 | CAISGWTSGRFGNEQFF
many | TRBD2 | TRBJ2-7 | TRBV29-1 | CSVGAGAYEQYF
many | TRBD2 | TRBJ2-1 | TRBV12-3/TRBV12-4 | CASSPSSGRSYNEQFF
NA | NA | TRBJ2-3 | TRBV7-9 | CASSRVAAGFADTQYF
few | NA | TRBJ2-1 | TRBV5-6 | CASGLEGSSYNEQFF
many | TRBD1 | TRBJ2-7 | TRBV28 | CASEHDRDYEQYF
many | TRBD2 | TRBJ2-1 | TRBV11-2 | CASRLSGRAFEQFF
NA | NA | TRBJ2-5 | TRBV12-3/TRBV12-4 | CASSLLSPTDQYF
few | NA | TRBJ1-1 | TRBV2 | CASSVKLRNTEAFF
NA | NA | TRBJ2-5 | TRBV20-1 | CSASRSGSTRTGAQYF
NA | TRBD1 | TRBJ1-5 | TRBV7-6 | CASSPLGTDRNQPQHF
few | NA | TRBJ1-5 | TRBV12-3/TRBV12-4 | CASSPRGFNQPQHF
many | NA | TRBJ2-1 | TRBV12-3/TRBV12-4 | CASSYRGRDNNEQFF
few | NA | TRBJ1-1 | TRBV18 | CASSPGGPVPNTEAFF
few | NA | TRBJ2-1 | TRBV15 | CATSSSLGSYNEQFF
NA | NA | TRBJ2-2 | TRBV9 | CASSAGGGPTGELFF
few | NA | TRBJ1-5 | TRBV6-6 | CASRPGGQPQHF
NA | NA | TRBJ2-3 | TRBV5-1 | CASSFLGARADTQYF
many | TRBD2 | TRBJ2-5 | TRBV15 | CATSRDSGLAGSKTQYF
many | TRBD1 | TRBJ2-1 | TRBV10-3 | CAISYHGTGTQFF